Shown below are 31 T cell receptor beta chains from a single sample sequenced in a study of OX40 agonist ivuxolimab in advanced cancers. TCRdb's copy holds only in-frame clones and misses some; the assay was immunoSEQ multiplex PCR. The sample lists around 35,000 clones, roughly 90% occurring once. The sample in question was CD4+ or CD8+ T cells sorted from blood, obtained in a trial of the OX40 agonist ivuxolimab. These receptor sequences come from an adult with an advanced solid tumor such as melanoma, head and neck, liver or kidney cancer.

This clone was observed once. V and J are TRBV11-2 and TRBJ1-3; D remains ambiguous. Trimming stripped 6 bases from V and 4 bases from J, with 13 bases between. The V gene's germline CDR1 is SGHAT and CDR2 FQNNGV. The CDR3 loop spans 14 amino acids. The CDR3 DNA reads TGTGCCAGCAGTTCGACCTTTGGGGGAAACACCATATATTTT. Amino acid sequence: CASSSTFGGNTIYF.

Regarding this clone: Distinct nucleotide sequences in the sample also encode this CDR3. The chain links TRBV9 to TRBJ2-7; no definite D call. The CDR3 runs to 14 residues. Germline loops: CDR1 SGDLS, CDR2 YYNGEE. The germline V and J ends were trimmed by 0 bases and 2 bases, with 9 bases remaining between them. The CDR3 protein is CASSVGGGTYEQYF. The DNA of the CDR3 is TGTGCCAGCAGCGTAGGGGGTGGAACCTACGAGCAGTACTTC.

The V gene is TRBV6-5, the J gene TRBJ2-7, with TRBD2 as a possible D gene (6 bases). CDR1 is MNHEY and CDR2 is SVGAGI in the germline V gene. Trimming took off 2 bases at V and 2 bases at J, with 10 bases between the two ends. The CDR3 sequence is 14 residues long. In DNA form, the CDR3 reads TGTGCCAGCAGTTACGCCGGGGGACCCTACGAGCAGTACTTC. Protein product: CASSYAGGPYEQYF.

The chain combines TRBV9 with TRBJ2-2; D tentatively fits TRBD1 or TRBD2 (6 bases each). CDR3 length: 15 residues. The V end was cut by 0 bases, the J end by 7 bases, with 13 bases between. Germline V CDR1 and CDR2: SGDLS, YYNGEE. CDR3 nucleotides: TGTGCCAGCAGCGTAGGAGGGGGGCAGAACGGGGAGCTGTTTTTT. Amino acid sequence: CASSVGGGQNGELFF. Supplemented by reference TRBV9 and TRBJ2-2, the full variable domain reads DSGVTQTPKHLITATGQRVTLRCSPRSGDLSVYWYQQSLDQGLQFLIQYYNGEERAKGNILERFSAQQFPDLHSELNLSSLELGDSALYFCASSVGGGQNGELFFGEGSRLTVL.

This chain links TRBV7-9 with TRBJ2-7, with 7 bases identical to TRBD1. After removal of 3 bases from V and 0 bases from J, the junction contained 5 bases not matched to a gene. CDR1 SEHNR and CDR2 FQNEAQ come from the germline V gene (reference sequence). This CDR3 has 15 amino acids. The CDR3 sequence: CASSFSRTGSYEQYF. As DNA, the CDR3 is TGTGCCAGCAGCTTTTCCCGGACAGGCTCCTACGAGCAGTACTTC.

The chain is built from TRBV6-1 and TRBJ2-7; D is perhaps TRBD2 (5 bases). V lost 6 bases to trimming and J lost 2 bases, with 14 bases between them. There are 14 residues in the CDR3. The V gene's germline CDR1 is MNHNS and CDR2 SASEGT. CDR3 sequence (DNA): TGTGCCAGCAGCGAGGGCAGGTTGGCCTACGAGCAGTACTTC. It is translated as CASSEGRLAYEQYF.

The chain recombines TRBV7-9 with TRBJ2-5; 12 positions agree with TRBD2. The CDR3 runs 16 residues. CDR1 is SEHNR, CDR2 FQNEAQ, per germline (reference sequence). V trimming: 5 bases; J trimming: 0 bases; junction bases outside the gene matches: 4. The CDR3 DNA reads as TGTGCCAGCAGCCCAGGACTAGCGGGATACCAAGAGACCCAGTACTTC. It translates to CASSPGLAGYQETQYF.

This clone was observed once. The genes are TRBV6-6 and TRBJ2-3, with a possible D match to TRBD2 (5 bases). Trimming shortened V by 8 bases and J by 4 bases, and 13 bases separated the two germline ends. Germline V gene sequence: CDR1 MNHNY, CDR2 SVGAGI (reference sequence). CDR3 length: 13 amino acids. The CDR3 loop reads CASGGRMADTQYF. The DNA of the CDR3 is TGTGCCAGCGGTGGGAGAATGGCAGATACGCAGTATTTT.

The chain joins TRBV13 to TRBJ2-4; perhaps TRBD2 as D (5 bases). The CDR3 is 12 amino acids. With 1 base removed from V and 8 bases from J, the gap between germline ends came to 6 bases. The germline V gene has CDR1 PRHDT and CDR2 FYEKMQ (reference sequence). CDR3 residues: CASSLVGDIQYF. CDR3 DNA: TGTGCCAGCAGCTTAGTCGGGGACATTCAGTACTTC.

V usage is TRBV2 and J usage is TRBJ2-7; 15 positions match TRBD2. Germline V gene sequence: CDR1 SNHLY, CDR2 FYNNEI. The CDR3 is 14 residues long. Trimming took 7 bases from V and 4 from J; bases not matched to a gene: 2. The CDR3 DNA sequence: TGTGCCAGCACTGGGACTAGCGGGAGGTACGAGCAGTACTTC. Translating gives CASTGTSGRYEQYF.

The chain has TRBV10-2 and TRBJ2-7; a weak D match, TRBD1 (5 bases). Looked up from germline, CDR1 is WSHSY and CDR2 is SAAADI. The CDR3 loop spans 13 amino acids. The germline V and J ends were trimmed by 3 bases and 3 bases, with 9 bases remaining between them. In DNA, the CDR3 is TGCGCCAGCAGTGATGGGCAGGGCTACGAGCAGTACTTC. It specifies CASSDGQGYEQYF.

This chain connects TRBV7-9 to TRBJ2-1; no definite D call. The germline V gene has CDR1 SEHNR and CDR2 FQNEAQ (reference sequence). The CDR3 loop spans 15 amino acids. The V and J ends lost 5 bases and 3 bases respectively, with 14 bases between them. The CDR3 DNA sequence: TGTGCCAGCAGCCAGGAGATACCCTTCTACAATGAGCAGTTCTTC. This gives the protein CASSQEIPFYNEQFF. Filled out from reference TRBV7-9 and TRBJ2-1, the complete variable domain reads DTGVSQNPRHKITKRGQNVTFRCDPISEHNRLYWYRQTLGQGPEFLTYFQNEAQLEKSRLLSDRFSAERPKGSFSTLEIQRTEQGDSAMYLCASSQEIPFYNEQFFGPGTRLTVL.

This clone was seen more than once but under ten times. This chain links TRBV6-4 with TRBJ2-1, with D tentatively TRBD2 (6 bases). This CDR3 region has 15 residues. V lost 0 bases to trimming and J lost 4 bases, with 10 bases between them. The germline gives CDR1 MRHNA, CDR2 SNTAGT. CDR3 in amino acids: CASSDSEAGYNEQFF. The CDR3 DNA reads TGTGCCAGCAGTGACTCAGAGGCGGGATACAATGAGCAGTTCTTC.

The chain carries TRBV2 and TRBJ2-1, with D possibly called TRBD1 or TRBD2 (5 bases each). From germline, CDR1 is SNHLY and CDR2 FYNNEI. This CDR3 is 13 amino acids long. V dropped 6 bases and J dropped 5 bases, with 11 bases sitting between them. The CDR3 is CASSRGPHNEQFF. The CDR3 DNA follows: TGTGCCAGCAGCCGGGGACCCCACAATGAGCAGTTCTTC.

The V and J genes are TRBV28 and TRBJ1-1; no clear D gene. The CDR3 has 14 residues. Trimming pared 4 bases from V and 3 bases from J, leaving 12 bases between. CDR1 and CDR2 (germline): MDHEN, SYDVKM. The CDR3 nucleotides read TGTGCCAGCAGTTATCGGTTAACGGACACTGAAGCTTTCTTT. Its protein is CASSYRLTDTEAFF.

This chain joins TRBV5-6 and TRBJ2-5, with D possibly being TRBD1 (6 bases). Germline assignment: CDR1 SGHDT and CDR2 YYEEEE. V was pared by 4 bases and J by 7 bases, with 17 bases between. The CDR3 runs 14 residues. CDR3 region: CASSPTPGDGTQYF. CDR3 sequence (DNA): TGTGCCAGCAGCCCTACCCCAGGGGATGGGACCCAGTACTTC.

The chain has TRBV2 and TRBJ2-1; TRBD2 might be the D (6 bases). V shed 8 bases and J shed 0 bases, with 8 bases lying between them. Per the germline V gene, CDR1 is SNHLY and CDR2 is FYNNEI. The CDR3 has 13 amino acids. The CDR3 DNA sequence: TGTGCCAGCGGGAGGAGCTCCTACAATGAGCAGTTCTTC. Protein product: CASGRSSYNEQFF.

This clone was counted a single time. CDR3 sequence (DNA): TGTGCCAGCAGTTACGGGACGAACGGAAACACCATATATTTT. This sequence encodes CASSYGTNGNTIYF. The chain uses TRBV6-5 and TRBJ1-3, with a possible D match to TRBD1 (5 bases). Germline V gives CDR1 MNHEY, CDR2 SVGAGI. Trimming stripped 2 bases from V and 4 bases from J, with 9 bases between. This CDR3 comprises 14 residues.

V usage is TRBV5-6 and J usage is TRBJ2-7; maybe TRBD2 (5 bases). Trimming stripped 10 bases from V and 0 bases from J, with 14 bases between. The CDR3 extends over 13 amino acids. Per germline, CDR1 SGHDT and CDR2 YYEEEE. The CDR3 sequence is CAGGRGDSYEQYF. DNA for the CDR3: TGTGCCGGAGGTCGCGGAGACTCCTACGAGCAGTACTTC.

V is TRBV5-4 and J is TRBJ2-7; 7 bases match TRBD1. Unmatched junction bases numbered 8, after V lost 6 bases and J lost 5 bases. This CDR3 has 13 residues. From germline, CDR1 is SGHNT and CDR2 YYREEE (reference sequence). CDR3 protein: CASTHDRANEQYF. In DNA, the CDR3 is TGTGCCAGCACCCACGACAGGGCCAACGAGCAGTACTTC. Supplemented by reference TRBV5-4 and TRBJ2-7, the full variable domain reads ETGVTQSPTHLIKTRGQQVTLRCSSQSGHNTVSWYQQALGQGPQFIFQYYREEENGRGNFPPRFSGLQFPNYSSELNVNALELDDSALYLCASTHDRANEQYFGPGTRLTVT.

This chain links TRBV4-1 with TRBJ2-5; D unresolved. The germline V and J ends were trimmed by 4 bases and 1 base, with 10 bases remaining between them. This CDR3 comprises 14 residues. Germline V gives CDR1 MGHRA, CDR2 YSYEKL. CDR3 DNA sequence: TGCGCCAGCAGCCCCGCTCCAGGCCAAGAGACCCAGTACTTC. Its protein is CASSPAPGQETQYF.

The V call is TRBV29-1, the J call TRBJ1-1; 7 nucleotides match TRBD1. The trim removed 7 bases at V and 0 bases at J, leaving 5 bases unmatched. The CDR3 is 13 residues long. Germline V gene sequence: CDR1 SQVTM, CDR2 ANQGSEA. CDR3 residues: CSARQGMNTEAFF. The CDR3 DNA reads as TGCAGCGCTCGACAGGGAATGAACACTGAAGCTTTCTTT.

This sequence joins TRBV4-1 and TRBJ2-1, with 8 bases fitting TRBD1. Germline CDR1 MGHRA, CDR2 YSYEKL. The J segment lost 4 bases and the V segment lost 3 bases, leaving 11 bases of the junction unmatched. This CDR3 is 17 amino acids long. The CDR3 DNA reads TGCGCCAGCAGCCACGCCCCAGGGGGCCCGGGATACAATGAGCAGTTCTTC. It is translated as CASSHAPGGPGYNEQFF.

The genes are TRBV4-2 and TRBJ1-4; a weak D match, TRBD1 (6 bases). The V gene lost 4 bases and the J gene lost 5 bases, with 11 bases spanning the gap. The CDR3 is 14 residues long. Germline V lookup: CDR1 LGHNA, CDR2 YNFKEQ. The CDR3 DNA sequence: TGTGCCAGCAGCCCACCGGGACACAATGAAAAACTGTTTTTT. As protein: CASSPPGHNEKLFF.

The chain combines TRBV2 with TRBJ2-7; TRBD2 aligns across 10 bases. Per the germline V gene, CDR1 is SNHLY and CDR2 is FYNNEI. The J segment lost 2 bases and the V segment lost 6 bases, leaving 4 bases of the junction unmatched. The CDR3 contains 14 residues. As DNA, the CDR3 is TGTGCCAGCAGGGGGGGGACTAGCGCCTACGAGCAGTACTTC. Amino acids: CASRGGTSAYEQYF.

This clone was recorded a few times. For the CDR3, the DNA is TGTGCCAGCAGCGAGGACTCCGCTGAAGCTTTCTTT. Its protein is CASSEDSAEAFF. The J gene is TRBJ1-1, the V gene TRBV7-9; D is unresolved. V dropped 5 bases and J dropped 6 bases, with 10 bases sitting between them. CDR3 length: 12 amino acids. Germline V gene data show CDR1 as SEHNR and CDR2 as FQNEAQ (reference sequence).

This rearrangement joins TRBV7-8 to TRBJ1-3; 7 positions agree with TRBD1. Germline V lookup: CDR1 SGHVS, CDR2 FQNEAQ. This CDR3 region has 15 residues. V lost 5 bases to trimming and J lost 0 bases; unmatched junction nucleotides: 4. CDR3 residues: CASSQTGHSGNTIYF. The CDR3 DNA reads TGTGCCAGCAGCCAGACAGGGCACTCTGGAAACACCATATATTTT.

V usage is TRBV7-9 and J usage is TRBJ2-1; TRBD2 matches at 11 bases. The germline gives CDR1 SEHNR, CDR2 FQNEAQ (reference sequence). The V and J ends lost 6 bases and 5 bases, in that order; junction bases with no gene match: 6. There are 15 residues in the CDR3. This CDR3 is CASRRTSGSNNEQFF. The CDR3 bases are TGTGCCAGCAGACGTACTAGCGGGAGTAACAATGAGCAGTTCTTC.

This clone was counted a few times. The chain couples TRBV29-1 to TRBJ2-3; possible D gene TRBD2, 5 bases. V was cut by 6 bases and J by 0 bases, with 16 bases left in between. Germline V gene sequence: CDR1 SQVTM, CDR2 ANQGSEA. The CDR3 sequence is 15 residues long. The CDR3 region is CSVAGGGSSTDTQYF. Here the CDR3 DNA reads TGCAGCGTCGCCGGAGGAGGATCTAGCACAGATACGCAGTATTTT.

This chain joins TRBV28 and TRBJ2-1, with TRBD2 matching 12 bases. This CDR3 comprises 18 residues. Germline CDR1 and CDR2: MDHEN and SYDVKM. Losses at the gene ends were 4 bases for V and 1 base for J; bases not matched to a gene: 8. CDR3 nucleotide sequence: TGTGCCAGCAGTTCATATGGGACTAGCGGGCTTTCCTACAATGAGCAGTTCTTC. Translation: CASSSYGTSGLSYNEQFF.

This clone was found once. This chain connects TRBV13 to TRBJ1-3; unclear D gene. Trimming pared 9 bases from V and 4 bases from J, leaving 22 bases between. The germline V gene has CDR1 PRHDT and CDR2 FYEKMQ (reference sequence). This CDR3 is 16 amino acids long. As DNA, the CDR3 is TGTGCCAGTGCCAGAGCTGAATCACTCCCCGGAAACACCATATATTTT. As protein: CASARAESLPGNTIYF.